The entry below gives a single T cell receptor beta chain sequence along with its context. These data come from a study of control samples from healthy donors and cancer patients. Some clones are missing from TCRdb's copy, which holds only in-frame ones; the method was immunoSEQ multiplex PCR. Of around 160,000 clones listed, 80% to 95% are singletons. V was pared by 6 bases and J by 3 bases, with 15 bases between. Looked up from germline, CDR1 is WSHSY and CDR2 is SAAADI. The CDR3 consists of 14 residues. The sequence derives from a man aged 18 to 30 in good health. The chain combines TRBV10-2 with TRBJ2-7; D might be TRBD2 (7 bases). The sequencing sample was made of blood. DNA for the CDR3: TGCGCCAGCAGCGCTGGGGGGGGGCACTACGAGCAGTACTTC. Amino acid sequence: CASSAGGGHYEQYF.